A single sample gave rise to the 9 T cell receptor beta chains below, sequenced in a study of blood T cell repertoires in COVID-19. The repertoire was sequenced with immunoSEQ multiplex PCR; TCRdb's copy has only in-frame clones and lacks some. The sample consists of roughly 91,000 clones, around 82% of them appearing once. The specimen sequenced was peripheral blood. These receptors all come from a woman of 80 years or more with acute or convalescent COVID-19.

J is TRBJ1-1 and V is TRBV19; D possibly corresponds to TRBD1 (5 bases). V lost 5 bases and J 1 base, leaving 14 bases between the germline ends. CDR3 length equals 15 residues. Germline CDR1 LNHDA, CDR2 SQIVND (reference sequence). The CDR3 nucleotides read TGTGCCAGTAGTCCAAAAAGGGGAAGGAACACTGAAGCTTTCTTT. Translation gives CASSPKRGRNTEAFF.

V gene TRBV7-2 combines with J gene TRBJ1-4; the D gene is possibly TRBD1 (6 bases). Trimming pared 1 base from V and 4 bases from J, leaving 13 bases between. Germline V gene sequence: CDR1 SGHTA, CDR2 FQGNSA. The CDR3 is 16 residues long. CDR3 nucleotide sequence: TGTGCCAGCAGCTTAGTGAGGGGGGGGCTTAATGAAAAACTGTTTTTT. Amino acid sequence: CASSLVRGGLNEKLFF.

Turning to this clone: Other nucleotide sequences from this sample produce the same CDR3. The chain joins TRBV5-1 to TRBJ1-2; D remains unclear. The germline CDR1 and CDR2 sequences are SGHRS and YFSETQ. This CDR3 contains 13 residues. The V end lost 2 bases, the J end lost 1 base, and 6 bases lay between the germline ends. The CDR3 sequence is CASSFGDNYGYTF. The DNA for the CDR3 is TGCGCCAGCAGCTTCGGTGATAACTATGGCTACACCTTC.

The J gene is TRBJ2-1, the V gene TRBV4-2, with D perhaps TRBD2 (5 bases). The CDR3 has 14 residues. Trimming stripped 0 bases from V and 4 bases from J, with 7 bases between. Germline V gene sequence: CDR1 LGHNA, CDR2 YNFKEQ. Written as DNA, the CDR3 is TGTGCCAGCAGCCAAGAAGCGGAGTACAATGAGCAGTTCTTC. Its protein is CASSQEAEYNEQFF.

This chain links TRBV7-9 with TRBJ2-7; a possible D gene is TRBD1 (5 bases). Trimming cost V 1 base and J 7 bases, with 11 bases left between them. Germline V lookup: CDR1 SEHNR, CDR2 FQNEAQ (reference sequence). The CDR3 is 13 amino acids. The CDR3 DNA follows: TGTGCCAGCAGCTTAGAAAGTTCAGGGGAGCAGTACTTC. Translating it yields CASSLESSGEQYF.

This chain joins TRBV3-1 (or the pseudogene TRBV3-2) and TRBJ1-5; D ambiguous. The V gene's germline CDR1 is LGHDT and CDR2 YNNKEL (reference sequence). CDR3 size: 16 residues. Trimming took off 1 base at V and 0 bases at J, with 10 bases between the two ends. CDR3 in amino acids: CASSQGRDNSNQPQHF. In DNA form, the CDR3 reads TGTGCCAGCAGCCAAGGACGGGATAATAGCAATCAGCCCCAGCATTTT.

CDR3 protein: CASTPTGGEAQHF. Here the CDR3 DNA reads TGTGCCAGCACTCCCACGGGGGGGGAAGCCCAGCATTTT. This chain connects TRBV2 to TRBJ1-5; D might be TRBD1 (5 bases). V gave up 7 bases and J gave up 11 bases, with 18 bases separating them. From germline, CDR1 is SNHLY and CDR2 FYNNEI. The CDR3 loop spans 13 amino acids.

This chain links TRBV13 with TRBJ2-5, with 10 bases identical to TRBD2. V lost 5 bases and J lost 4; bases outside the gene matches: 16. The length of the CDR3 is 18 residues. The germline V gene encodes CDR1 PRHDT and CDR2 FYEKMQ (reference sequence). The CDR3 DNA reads TGTGCCAGCAGCCTCGCCCAAACAATAAGACTAGCGGGAGAGACCCAGTACTTC. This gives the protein CASSLAQTIRLAGETQYF.

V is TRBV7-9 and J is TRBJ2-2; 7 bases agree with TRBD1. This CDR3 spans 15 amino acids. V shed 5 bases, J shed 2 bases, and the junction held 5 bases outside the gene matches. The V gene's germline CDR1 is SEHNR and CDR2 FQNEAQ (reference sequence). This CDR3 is CASSRQGANTGELFF. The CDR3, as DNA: TGTGCCAGCAGCCGACAGGGAGCCAACACCGGGGAGCTGTTTTTT.